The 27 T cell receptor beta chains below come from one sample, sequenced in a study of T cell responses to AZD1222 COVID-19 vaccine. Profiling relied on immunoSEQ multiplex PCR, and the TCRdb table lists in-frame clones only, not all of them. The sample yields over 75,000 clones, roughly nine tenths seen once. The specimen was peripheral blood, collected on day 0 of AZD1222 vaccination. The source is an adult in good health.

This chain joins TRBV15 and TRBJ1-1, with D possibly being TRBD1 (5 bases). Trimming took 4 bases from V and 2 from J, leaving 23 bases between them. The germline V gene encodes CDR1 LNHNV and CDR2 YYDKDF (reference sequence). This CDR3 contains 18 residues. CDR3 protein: CATSTRPFSTGANTEAFF. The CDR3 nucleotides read TGTGCCACCAGCACGCGGCCGTTCTCTACAGGAGCCAACACTGAAGCTTTCTTT. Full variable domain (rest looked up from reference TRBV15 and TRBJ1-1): DAMVIQNPRYQVTQFGKPVTLSCSQTLNHNVMYWYQQKSSQAPKLLFHYYDKDFNNEADTPDNFQSRRPNTSFCFLDIRSPGLGDTAMYLCATSTRPFSTGANTEAFFGQGTRLTVV.

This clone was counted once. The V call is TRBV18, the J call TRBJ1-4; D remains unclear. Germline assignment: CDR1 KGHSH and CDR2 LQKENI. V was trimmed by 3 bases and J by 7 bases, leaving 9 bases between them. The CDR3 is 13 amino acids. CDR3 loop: CASSPGIGEKLFF. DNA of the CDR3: TGTGCCAGCTCACCGGGAATCGGTGAAAAACTGTTTTTT.

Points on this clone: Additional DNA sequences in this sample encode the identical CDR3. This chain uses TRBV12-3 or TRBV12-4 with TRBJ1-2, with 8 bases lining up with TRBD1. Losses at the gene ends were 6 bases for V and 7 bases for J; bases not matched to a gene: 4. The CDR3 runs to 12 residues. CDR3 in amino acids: CASSRDRGGYTF. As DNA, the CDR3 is TGTGCCAGCAGCCGCGACAGGGGTGGCTACACCTTC.

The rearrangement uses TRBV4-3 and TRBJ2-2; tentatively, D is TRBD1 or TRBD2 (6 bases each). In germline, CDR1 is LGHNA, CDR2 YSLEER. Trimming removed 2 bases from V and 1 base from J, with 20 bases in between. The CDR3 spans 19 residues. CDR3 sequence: CASSQYRLVGALNTGELFF. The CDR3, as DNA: TGCGCCAGCAGCCAATACCGACTAGTGGGGGCCTTGAACACCGGGGAGCTGTTTTTT.

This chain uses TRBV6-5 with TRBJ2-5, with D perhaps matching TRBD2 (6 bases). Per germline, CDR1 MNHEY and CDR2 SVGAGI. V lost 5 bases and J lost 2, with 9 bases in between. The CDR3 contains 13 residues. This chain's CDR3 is CASSRELQETQYF. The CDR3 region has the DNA TGTGCCAGCAGTCGGGAGCTACAAGAGACCCAGTACTTC.

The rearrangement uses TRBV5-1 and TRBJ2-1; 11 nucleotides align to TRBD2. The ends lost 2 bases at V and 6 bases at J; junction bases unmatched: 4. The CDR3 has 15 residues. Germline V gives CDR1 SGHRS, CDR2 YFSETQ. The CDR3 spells CASSFTSGRGNEQFF. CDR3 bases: TGCGCCAGCAGCTTCACTAGCGGGAGAGGCAATGAGCAGTTCTTC.

In DNA form, the CDR3 reads TGTGCCTGGGACAGGGCGTCTGGAAACACCATATATTTT. Translated, it gives CAWDRASGNTIYF. This chain links TRBV30 with TRBJ1-3; 7 bases are a match to TRBD1. Trimming removed 5 bases from V and 1 base from J; junction bases left unmatched: 2. The CDR3 is 13 residues long. Germline V lookup: CDR1 GTSNPN, CDR2 SVGIG (reference sequence).

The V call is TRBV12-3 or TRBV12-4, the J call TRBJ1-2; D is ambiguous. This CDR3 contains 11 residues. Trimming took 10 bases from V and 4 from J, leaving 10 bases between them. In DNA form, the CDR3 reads TGTGCCACTGAAGGATTCTATGGCTACACCTTC. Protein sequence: CATEGFYGYTF.

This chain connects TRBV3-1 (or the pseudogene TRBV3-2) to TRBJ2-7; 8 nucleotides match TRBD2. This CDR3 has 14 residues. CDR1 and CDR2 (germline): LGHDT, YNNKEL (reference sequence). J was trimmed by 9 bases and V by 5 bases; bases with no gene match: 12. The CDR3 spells CASSSAGEGGLQYF. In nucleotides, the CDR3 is TGTGCCAGCAGCTCAGCGGGAGAAGGGGGTTTGCAGTACTTC.

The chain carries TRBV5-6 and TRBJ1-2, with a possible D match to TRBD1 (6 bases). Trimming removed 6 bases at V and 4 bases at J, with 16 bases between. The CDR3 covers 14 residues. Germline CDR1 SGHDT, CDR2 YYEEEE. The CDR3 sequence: CASNPQTGIYGYTF. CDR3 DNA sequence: TGTGCCAGCAATCCGCAAACAGGGATCTATGGCTACACCTTC. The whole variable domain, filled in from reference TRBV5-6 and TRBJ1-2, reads DAGVTQSPTHLIKTRGQQVTLRCSPKSGHDTVSWYQQALGQGPQFIFQYYEEEERQRGNFPDRFSGHQFPNYSSELNVNALLLGDSALYLCASNPQTGIYGYTFGSGTRLTVV.

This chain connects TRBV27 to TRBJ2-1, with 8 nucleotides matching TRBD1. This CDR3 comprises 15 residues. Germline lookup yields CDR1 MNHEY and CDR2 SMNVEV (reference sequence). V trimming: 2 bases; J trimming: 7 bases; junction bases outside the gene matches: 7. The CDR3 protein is CASSLVPRGRNEQFF. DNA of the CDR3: TGTGCCAGCAGTTTAGTACCCAGGGGGCGAAATGAGCAGTTCTTC.

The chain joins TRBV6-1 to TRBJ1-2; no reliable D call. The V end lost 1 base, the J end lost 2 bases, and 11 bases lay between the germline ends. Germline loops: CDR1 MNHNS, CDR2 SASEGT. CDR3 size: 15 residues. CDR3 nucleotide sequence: TGTGCCAGCAGTGAAGGGCTGCAGCAAAACTATGGCTACACCTTC. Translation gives CASSEGLQQNYGYTF.

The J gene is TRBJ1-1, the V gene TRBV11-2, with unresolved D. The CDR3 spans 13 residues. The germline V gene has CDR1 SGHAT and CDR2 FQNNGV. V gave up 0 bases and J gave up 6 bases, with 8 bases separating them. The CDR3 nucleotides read TGTGCCAGCAGCTTAGAGCGGGGTGCTGAAGCTTTCTTT. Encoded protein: CASSLERGAEAFF.

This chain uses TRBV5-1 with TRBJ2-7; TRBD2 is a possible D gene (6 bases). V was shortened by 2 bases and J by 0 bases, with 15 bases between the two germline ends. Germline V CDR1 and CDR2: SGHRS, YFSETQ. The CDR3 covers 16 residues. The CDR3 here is CASSFGREGNSYEQYF. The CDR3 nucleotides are TGCGCCAGCAGCTTCGGGAGAGAGGGAAACTCCTACGAGCAGTACTTC.

CDR3 in amino acids: CSVEQGGTGNTIYF. CDR3 bases: TGCAGCGTGGAACAGGGAGGAACTGGAAACACCATATATTTT. V gene TRBV29-1 combines with J gene TRBJ1-3; weak D call: TRBD1 (6 bases). The CDR3 spans 14 residues. Germline assignment: CDR1 SQVTM and CDR2 ANQGSEA. Deletions cut 6 bases from V and 2 bases from J, with 14 bases between.

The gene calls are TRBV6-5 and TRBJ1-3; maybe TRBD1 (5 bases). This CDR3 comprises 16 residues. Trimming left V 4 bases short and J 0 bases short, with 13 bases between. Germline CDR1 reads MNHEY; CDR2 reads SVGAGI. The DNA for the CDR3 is TGTGCCAGCAGTTCCCTCAGGGAAGGCTCTGGAAACACCATATATTTT. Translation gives CASSSLREGSGNTIYF.

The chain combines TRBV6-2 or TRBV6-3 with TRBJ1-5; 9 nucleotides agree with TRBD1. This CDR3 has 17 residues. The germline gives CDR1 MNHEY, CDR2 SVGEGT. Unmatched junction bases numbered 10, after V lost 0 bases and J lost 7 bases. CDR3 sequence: CASSYSGTGGPWQPQHF. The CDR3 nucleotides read TGTGCCAGCAGTTACTCTGGCACAGGGGGCCCGTGGCAGCCCCAGCATTTT.

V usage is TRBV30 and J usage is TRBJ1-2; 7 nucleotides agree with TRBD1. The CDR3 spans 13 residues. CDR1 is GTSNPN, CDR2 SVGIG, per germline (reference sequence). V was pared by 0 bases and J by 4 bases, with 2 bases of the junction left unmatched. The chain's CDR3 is CAWSVTGAYGYTF. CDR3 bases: TGTGCCTGGAGTGTTACAGGGGCCTATGGCTACACCTTC.

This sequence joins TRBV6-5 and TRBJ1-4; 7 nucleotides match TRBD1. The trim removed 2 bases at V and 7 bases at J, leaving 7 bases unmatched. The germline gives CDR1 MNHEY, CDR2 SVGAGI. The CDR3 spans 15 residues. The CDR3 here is CASSYETGRSEKLFF. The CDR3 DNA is TGTGCCAGCAGTTACGAGACAGGGAGGTCTGAAAAACTGTTTTTT.

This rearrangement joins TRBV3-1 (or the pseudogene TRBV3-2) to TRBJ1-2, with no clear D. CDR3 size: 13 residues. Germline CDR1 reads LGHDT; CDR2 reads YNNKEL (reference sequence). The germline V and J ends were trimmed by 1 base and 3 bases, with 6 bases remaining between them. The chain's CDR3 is CASSQAGYYGYTF. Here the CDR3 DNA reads TGTGCCAGCAGCCAAGCTGGGTACTATGGCTACACCTTC.

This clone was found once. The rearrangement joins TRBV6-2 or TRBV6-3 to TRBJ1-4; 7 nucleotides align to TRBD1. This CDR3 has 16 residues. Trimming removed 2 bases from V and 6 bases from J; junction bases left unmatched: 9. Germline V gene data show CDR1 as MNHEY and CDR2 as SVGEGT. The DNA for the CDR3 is TGTGCCAGCAGTTACCCACCGACAGGGATTGATGAAAAACTGTTTTTT. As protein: CASSYPPTGIDEKLFF.

The CDR3 region is CASSFRGSGTSEAFF. Here the CDR3 DNA reads TGTGCCAGCAGCTTCCGAGGGTCGGGGACTTCTGAAGCTTTCTTT. The chain couples TRBV7-2 to TRBJ1-1; D may be TRBD1 (5 bases). Germline assignment: CDR1 SGHTA and CDR2 FQGNSA. V was clipped by 3 bases and J by 6 bases, with 17 bases between them. The CDR3 sequence is 15 residues long.

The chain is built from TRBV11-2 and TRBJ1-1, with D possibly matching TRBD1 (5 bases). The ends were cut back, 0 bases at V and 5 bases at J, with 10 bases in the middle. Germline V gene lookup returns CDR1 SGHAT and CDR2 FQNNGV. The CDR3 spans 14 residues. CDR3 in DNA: TGTGCCAGCAGCTTAGAGGGGGGGGTTACTGAAGCTTTCTTT. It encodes CASSLEGGVTEAFF.

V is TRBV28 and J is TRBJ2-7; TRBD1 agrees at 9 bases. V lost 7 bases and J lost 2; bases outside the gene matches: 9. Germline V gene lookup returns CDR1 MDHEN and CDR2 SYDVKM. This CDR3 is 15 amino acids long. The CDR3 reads CASTFGGQGAYEQYF. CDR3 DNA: TGTGCCAGCACCTTTGGGGGACAGGGCGCCTACGAGCAGTACTTC.

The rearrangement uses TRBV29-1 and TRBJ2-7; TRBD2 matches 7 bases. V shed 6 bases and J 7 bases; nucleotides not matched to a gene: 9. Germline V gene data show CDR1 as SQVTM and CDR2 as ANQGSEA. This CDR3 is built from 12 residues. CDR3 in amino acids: CSVLQPLAEQYF. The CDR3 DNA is TGCAGCGTCCTGCAACCACTAGCGGAGCAGTACTTC.

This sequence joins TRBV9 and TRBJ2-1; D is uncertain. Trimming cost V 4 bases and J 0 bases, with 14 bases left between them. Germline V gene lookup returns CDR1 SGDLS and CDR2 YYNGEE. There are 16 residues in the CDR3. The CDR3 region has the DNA TGTGCCAGCAGCCGAGAACCTTCCTACTCCTACAATGAGCAGTTCTTC. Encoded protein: CASSREPSYSYNEQFF.

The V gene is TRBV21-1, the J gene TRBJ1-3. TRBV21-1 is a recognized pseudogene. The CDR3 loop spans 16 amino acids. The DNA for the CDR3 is TGTGCCAGCAGCATAAGACCCGGCAAAGTTGGAAACACCATATATTTT. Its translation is CASSIRPGKVGNTIYF.